These 21 T cell receptor beta chains originate from one sample sequenced in a study of T cell responses to AZD1222 COVID-19 vaccine. The data were produced by immunoSEQ multiplex PCR, yet TCRdb's version contains in-frame clones alone and is incomplete. The table shows some 130,000 clones, with around 89% occurring only once. The specimen comprised peripheral blood, sampled 28 days after the second AZD1222 dose. The receptors come from an adult who received the AZD1222 COVID-19 vaccine.

The V gene is TRBV9, the J gene TRBJ2-2; possibly TRBD1 for D (6 bases). The CDR3 is made up of 15 amino acids. Germline CDR1 and CDR2: SGDLS and YYNGEE. Trimming cost V 4 bases and J 1 base, with 11 bases left between them. This chain's CDR3 is CASSSGHLNTGELFF. The CDR3 nucleotides read TGTGCCAGCAGCTCGGGACATTTGAACACCGGGGAGCTGTTTTTT. Full variable domain (remainder filled in from reference TRBV9 and TRBJ2-2): DSGVTQTPKHLITATGQRVTLRCSPRSGDLSVYWYQQSLDQGLQFLIQYYNGEERAKGNILERFSAQQFPDLHSELNLSSLELGDSALYFCASSSGHLNTGELFFGEGSRLTVL.

The chain's CDR3 is CASSSYSGLPEAFF. CDR3 DNA sequence: TGTGCCAGCAGTTCCTACAGCGGTTTACCTGAAGCTTTCTTT. J is TRBJ1-1 and V is TRBV27; D call uncertain. CDR3 length equals 14 residues. CDR1 is MNHEY, CDR2 SMNVEV, per germline (reference sequence). V lost 4 bases and J 6 bases, leaving 15 bases between the germline ends.

J is TRBJ2-5 and V is TRBV6-5; the match to TRBD2 covers 15 bases. The junction had 5 bases not matched to a gene; V was cut back by 4 bases and J by 5 bases. Germline lookup yields CDR1 MNHEY and CDR2 SVGAGI. The CDR3 spans 16 residues. CDR3 amino acids: CASSLGLAGGRETQYF. DNA for the CDR3: TGTGCCAGCAGTTTGGGACTAGCGGGGGGAAGGGAGACCCAGTACTTC.

V is TRBV5-5 and J is TRBJ2-5; TRBD2 matches 7 bases. Germline lookup yields CDR1 SGHKS and CDR2 YYEKEE (reference sequence). The CDR3 extends over 14 amino acids. The J segment lost 3 bases and the V segment lost 4 bases, leaving 6 bases of the junction unmatched. CDR3 nucleotide sequence: TGTGCCAGCAGCCCGAGCGGGACCGAAGAGACCCAGTACTTC. Amino acid sequence: CASSPSGTEETQYF. The full variable domain, its missing parts supplied by reference TRBV5-5 and TRBJ2-5, is DAGVTQSPTHLIKTRGQQVTLRCSPISGHKSVSWYQQVLGQGPQFIFQYYEKEERGRGNFPDRFSARQFPNYSSELNVNALLLGDSALYLCASSPSGTEETQYFGPGTRLLVL.

The chain recombines TRBV5-8 with TRBJ2-7; maybe TRBD2 (6 bases). Deletions cut 3 bases from V and 9 bases from J, with 19 bases between. Germline V lookup: CDR1 SGHTS, CDR2 YDEGEE. The CDR3 is 14 residues long. The CDR3 bases are TGTGCCAGCAGCTCTTTGGAGGGTGGTTTTCGGCAGTACTTC. Amino acids: CASSSLEGGFRQYF.

The chain has TRBV5-4 and TRBJ2-7; possible D gene TRBD2, 5 bases. CDR3 length: 14 residues. The V gene's germline CDR1 is SGHNT and CDR2 YYREEE (reference sequence). The ends were cut back, 4 bases at V and 5 bases at J, with 16 bases in the middle. The CDR3 sequence is CASSLSRDLNEQYF. CDR3 coding DNA: TGTGCCAGCAGCCTTTCGAGGGATCTGAACGAGCAGTACTTC.

This sequence joins TRBV7-8 and TRBJ1-2; D not resolved. CDR1 is SGHVS, CDR2 FQNEAQ, per germline. This CDR3 has 13 amino acids. V lost 5 bases, J lost 6 bases, and 13 bases lay in between. The CDR3 coding sequence is TGTGCCAGCAGCACACGAGGGTTAAATGGCTACACCTTC. It codes for CASSTRGLNGYTF.

This chain uses TRBV15 with TRBJ2-1, with TRBD1 as a possible D gene (5 bases). Germline-derived CDR1 and CDR2 are LNHNV and YYDKDF (reference sequence). The V and J ends lost 0 bases and 4 bases respectively, with 19 bases between them. This CDR3 is 18 amino acids long. The CDR3 region has the DNA TGTGCCACCAGCAGAGAGGGGCCAAGCCTCGTCCCTTACAATGAGCAGTTCTTC. Encoded protein: CATSREGPSLVPYNEQFF. The full variable domain, rest sourced from reference TRBV15 and TRBJ2-1, is DAMVIQNPRYQVTQFGKPVTLSCSQTLNHNVMYWYQQKSSQAPKLLFHYYDKDFNNEADTPDNFQSRRPNTSFCFLDIRSPGLGDTAMYLCATSREGPSLVPYNEQFFGPGTRLTVL.

The rearrangement links TRBV5-1 to TRBJ1-2, with TRBD1 matching over 7 bases. CDR1 and CDR2 from the germline V gene are SGHRS and YFSETQ. Germline trimming cut 0 bases from V and 5 bases from J; bases unmatched to any gene: 10. CDR3 size: 16 residues. CDR3 in DNA: TGCGCCAGCAGCTTGGTTCCGGGACAGCTGGAGTATGGCTACACCTTC. This gives the protein CASSLVPGQLEYGYTF. The full variable domain, with the rest looked up from reference TRBV5-1 and TRBJ1-2, is KAGVTQTPRYLIKTRGQQVTLSCSPISGHRSVSWYQQTPGQGLQFLFEYFSETQRNKGNFPGRFSGRQFSNSRSEMNVSTLELGDSALYLCASSLVPGQLEYGYTFGSGTRLTVV.

The J gene is TRBJ2-5, the V gene TRBV7-7, with 10 positions matching TRBD1. With 0 bases clipped from V and 4 bases from J, the junction kept 2 bases outside the gene matches. The CDR3 covers 15 residues. Germline V lookup: CDR1 SSHAT, CDR2 FNYEAQ (reference sequence). This CDR3 reads CASSLARDRGETQYF. CDR3 nucleotide sequence: TGTGCCAGCAGCTTAGCAAGGGACAGGGGAGAGACCCAGTACTTC. Complete variable domain (other parts from reference TRBV7-7 and TRBJ2-5): GAGVSQSPRYKVTKRGQDVTLRCDPISSHATLYWYQQALGQGPEFLTYFNYEAQPDKSGLPSDRFSAERPEGSISTLTIQRTEQRDSAMYRCASSLARDRGETQYFGPGTRLLVL.

The J gene is TRBJ2-5, the V gene TRBV12-3 or TRBV12-4, with TRBD2 identical over 7 bases. The CDR3 runs to 13 residues. Trimming at V came to 3 bases and at J to 5 bases, leaving 3 bases not matched to a gene. The CDR3 nucleotides are TGTGCCAGCAGTTTCGGGAGGAGGGAGACCCAGTACTTC. Amino acid sequence: CASSFGRRETQYF.

V usage is TRBV2 and J usage is TRBJ1-4; D gene uncertain. CDR1 SNHLY and CDR2 FYNNEI come from the germline V gene. CDR3 length: 15 amino acids. Between the trimmed V and J ends, which lost 6 bases and 7 bases, there was a span of 18 bases. The CDR3 region has the DNA TGTGCCAGCAGCGACTCCGAGGAGGGCACTGAAAAACTGTTTTTT. Encoded protein: CASSDSEEGTEKLFF.

CDR3 sequence: CASSPNRGPSYEQYF. CDR3 bases: TGTGCCAGCTCACCAAACCGGGGTCCTTCCTACGAGCAGTACTTC. The V and J genes are TRBV18 and TRBJ2-7, with TRBD2 as a possible D gene (5 bases). This CDR3 spans 15 amino acids. V dropped 2 bases and J dropped 1 base, with 12 bases sitting between them. In germline, CDR1 is KGHSH, CDR2 LQKENI.

This clone was seen only a few times. This chain joins TRBV9 and TRBJ2-1, with 7 bases matching TRBD2. The CDR3 is made up of 18 amino acids. Germline V CDR1 and CDR2: SGDLS, YYNGEE. The V gene end was trimmed by 0 bases and the J gene end by 5 bases; junction bases not matched to a gene: 14. The chain's CDR3 is CASSVGRVVSGMDNEQFF. CDR3 bases: TGTGCCAGCAGCGTAGGCCGGGTGGTAAGCGGGATGGACAATGAGCAGTTCTTC.

The J gene is TRBJ2-5, the V gene TRBV9; 10 bases are shared with TRBD1. The CDR3 spans 14 residues. With 3 bases clipped from V and 4 bases from J, the junction kept 3 bases outside the gene matches. Looked up from germline, CDR1 is SGDLS and CDR2 is YYNGEE. The CDR3 DNA follows: TGTGCCAGCAGCGGACAGGGGGCATCAGAGACCCAGTACTTC. This gives the protein CASSGQGASETQYF.

This chain uses TRBV27 with TRBJ2-1, with 9 bases lining up with TRBD2. CDR3 size: 15 residues. J lost 2 bases, V lost 6 bases, and 5 bases had no gene match. Germline V gene data show CDR1 as MNHEY and CDR2 as SMNVEV (reference sequence). The CDR3 DNA reads as TGTGCCAGCAGAGTAGCGGGAGTAACCTACAATGAGCAGTTCTTC. Its translation: CASRVAGVTYNEQFF.

The rearrangement uses TRBV19 and TRBJ1-2; D gene uncertain. Germline V gene data show CDR1 as LNHDA and CDR2 as SQIVND (reference sequence). The CDR3 has 14 residues. With 0 bases removed from V and 6 bases from J, the gap between germline ends came to 11 bases. DNA of the CDR3: TGTGCCAGTAGTATAGATCGAGGGTTTCATGGCTACACCTTC. Its translation is CASSIDRGFHGYTF.

This clone was counted a single time. The genes are TRBV7-3 and TRBJ1-2, with 7 bases that match TRBD1. The CDR3 has 13 residues. Germline values: CDR1 SGHTA, CDR2 FQGTGA. Trimming removed 2 bases from V and 11 bases from J; junction bases left unmatched: 8. CDR3 in amino acids: CASSLAGGNGYTF. Here the CDR3 DNA reads TGTGCCAGCAGCTTAGCAGGGGGGAACGGATACACCTTC.

V gene TRBV3-1 (or the pseudogene TRBV3-2) combines with J gene TRBJ1-2, with D uncertain. Trimming pared 0 bases from V and 4 bases from J, leaving 3 bases between. The CDR3 contains 12 residues. The germline CDR1 and CDR2 sequences are LGHDT and YNNKEL (reference sequence). The CDR3 DNA follows: TGTGCCAGCAGCCAAGACAGCTATGGCTACACCTTC. It codes for CASSQDSYGYTF.

The rearrangement joins TRBV6-5 to TRBJ2-5; D not resolved. There are 13 residues in the CDR3. Trimming shortened V by 8 bases and J by 1 base, and 11 bases separated the two germline ends. Per germline, CDR1 MNHEY and CDR2 SVGAGI. CDR3 DNA: TGTGCCAGCCGGCCAGCTAGCCAAGAGACCCAGTACTTC. Residues: CASRPASQETQYF.

The chain recombines TRBV18 with TRBJ1-5; the D is unclear. The CDR3 sequence is 16 residues long. Germline V lookup: CDR1 KGHSH, CDR2 LQKENI. V was pared by 3 bases and J by 2 bases, with 14 bases between. CDR3 nucleotides: TGTGCCAGCTCACCGGACGCCGGGCTCGGCAATCAGCCCCAGCATTTT. This translates into CASSPDAGLGNQPQHF.